This T cell receptor (beta chain) is drawn from a study of spatial heterogeneity in lung cancer. Overall study findings and caveats: Mutation tallies in tumors tracked expanded intratumoral alpha and beta TCR counts.

The CDR3 is 18 amino acids. V lost 5 bases, J lost 0 bases, and 21 bases lay in between. CDR1 SEHNR and CDR2 FQNEAQ come from the germline V gene (reference sequence). Time point defined: sample taken at primary tumor resection. The donor group consisted of roughly 70 patients who had untreated, early-stage non-small cell lung cancer. No cell sorting; template was whole RNA from tumor, lung tissue or PBMC. Each CDR3 protein gets one entry after TCRdb re-called the 5' RACE reads with MiXCR. The data show 5,000 to 7,000 distinct CDR3 sequences, with over 7.5% seen just once and less than 30% held by the top ten. This clonotype came up many times. Its antigen remains unknown.

The sequence was collected from a female donor with early-stage non-small cell lung cancer. The chain couples TRBV7-9 to TRBJ2-3, with D possibly being TRBD2 (5 bases). The specimen was lung tumor tissue, collected at surgery. CDR3 loop: CASSHSSRGFVSTDTQYF. CDR3 DNA: TGTGCCAGCAGCCACTCCAGCCGAGGGTTTGTAAGCACAGATACGCAGTATTTT.